This TCR beta chain was retrieved from a study of blood T cell repertoires in COVID-19. Followed longitudinally, the Seattle patients had been enrolled during active infection. Only in-frame clones appear in the TCRdb table, and some are missing; sequencing was by immunoSEQ multiplex PCR. This sample carries 200,000 to 250,000 clones, less than 85% of them seen once, and the ten largest clones take 7.8%. Germline CDR1 is SGHRS and CDR2 is YFSETQ. The CDR3 runs to 15 residues. V shed 5 bases and J shed 2 bases, with 15 bases lying between them. The genes are TRBV5-1 and TRBJ2-3, with D unclear. The sample comprised peripheral blood. This receptor was obtained from a woman aged 80 or over with COVID-19, enrolled during active disease. The CDR3 is CASRDQQRITDTQYF. The CDR3 nucleotides are TGCGCCAGCAGGGATCAGCAGAGGATCACAGATACGCAGTATTTT.